One sample yielded the 6 T cell receptor beta chains listed below, sequenced in a study of CD8+CD57+ T cells in acquired aplastic anemia. The study profiled TCR beta VDJ and CDR3 using genomic DNA as template. TCRdb re-analysed the reads in MiXCR, keeping a single row per CDR3 protein. Among approximately 150,000 distinct CDR3 sequences listed, 65% to 75% were seen once. All sequencing subjects had displayed CD8+CD57+ cell expansion on flow cytometry. The sequenced sample consisted of sorted CD4+, CD8+, or CD8+CD57+ T cells (not recorded which) from PBMCs. The origin of the receptors is a human donor with aplastic anemia.

This clonotype was seen a few times. The chain carries TRBV10-1 and TRBJ2-1; unclear D gene. Germline V lookup: CDR1 WNHNN, CDR2 SYGVQD (reference sequence). This CDR3 spans 12 amino acids. V was trimmed by 2 bases and J by 4 bases, leaving 3 bases between them. CDR3: CASSETYNEQFF. The CDR3 DNA follows: TGCGCCAGCAGTGAGACATACAATGAGCAGTTCTTC.

CDR3 nucleotide sequence: TGCGCCAGCCAAGTGAGATCGGGGGGCAATCAGCCCCAGCATTTT. Protein sequence: CASQVRSGGNQPQHF. The chain has TRBV10-2 and TRBJ1-5; a weak D match, TRBD1 (5 bases). Germline CDR1 is WSHSY and CDR2 is SAAADI. The CDR3 totals 15 residues. V lost 8 bases and J lost 2, with 16 bases in between.

This clonotype appeared once. The chain combines TRBV10-3 with TRBJ1-1; D perhaps matches TRBD1 (6 bases). This CDR3 region has 12 residues. V dropped 6 bases and J dropped 3 bases, with 8 bases sitting between them. Germline CDR1 is ENHRY and CDR2 is SYGVKD. The CDR3 loop is CAIRGADTEAFF. DNA of the CDR3: TGTGCCATCAGGGGGGCGGACACTGAAGCTTTCTTT.

The chain joins TRBV15 to TRBJ2-6, with TRBD2 as a possible D gene (5 bases). Germline V gene data show CDR1 as LNHNV and CDR2 as YYDKDF (reference sequence). With 0 bases removed from V and 0 bases from J, the gap between germline ends came to 6 bases. The CDR3 contains 16 residues. CDR3 in amino acids: CATSRDRDSGANVLTF. In DNA, the CDR3 is TGTGCCACCAGCAGAGATCGGGACTCTGGGGCCAACGTCCTGACTTTC.

The chain recombines TRBV7-2 with TRBJ2-1, with D perhaps TRBD1 (5 bases). Trimming took 1 base from V and 6 from J, leaving 16 bases between them. This CDR3 region has 16 residues. The germline gives CDR1 SGHTA, CDR2 FQGNSA. Here the CDR3 reads CASSLVGQDRFNEQFF. CDR3 bases: TGTGCCAGCAGCTTAGTGGGGCAAGATCGATTCAATGAGCAGTTCTTC.

This clonotype was seen just once. In DNA form, the CDR3 reads TGCAGCGTTGACGGCAGCCGGGTGAGGAATGAGCAGTTCTTC. Its translation is CSVDGSRVRNEQFF. The chain has TRBV29-1 and TRBJ2-1, with D unresolved. This CDR3 has 14 residues. Germline V CDR1 and CDR2: SQVTM, ANQGSEA. V dropped 3 bases and J dropped 7 bases, with 16 bases sitting between them.